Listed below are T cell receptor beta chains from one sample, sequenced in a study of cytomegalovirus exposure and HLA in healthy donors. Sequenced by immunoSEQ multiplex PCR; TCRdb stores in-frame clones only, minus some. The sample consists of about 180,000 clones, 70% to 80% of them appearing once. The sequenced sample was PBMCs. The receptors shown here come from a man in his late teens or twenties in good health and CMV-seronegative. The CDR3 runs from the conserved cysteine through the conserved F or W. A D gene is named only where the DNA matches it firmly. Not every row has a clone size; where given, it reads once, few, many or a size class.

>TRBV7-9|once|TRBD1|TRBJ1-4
CASSFDSGQGAKLFF
TGTGCCAGCAGCTTCGACTCGGGACAGGGCGCAAAACTGTTTTTT
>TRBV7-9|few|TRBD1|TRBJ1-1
CASSHQAGTGGFSPTEAFF
TGTGCCAGCAGTCATCAAGCCGGGACAGGGGGCTTCAGTCCCACTGAAGCTTTCTTT
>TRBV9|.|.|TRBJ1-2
CASSVGVYGYTF
TGTGCCAGCAGCGTAGGCGTGTATGGCTACACCTTC
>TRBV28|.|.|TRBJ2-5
CASSLVQGRQETQYF
TGTGCCAGCAGTTTGGTCCAGGGGCGACAAGAGACCCAGTACTTC
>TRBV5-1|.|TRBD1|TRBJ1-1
CASSHRGGEGGVAEAFF
TGCGCCAGCAGCCATCGAGGGGGCGAGGGAGGTGTGGCTGAAGCTTTCTTT
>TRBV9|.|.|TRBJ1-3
CASSVDSGNTIYF
TGTGCCAGCAGCGTGGACAGTGGAAACACCATATATTTT
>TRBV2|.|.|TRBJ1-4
CASRPRGVSRAVPTNEKLFF
TGTGCCAGCAGACCAAGAGGTGTCTCCAGGGCTGTTCCAACTAATGAAAAACTGTTTTTT
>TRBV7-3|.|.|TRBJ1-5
CASSPGGGGPFGLKNQPQHF
TGTGCCAGCAGCCCGGGTGGGGGGGGTCCATTCGGGCTAAAGAATCAGCCCCAGCATTTT
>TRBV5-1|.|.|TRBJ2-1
CASSLAESPGNEQFF
TGCGCCAGCAGCTTGGCCGAGAGCCCGGGCAATGAGCAGTTCTTC
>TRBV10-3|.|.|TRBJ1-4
CAISERGPGDEKLFF
TGTGCCATCAGTGAGCGCGGGCCAGGCGATGAAAAACTGTTTTTT
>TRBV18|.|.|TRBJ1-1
CASSPAGEAFF
TGTGCCAGCTCACCGGCTGGTGAAGCTTTCTTT
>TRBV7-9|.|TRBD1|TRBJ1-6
CASSSGQDNSPLHF
TGTGCCAGCAGCTCGGGACAGGATAATTCACCCCTCCACTTT
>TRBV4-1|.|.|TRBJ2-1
CASSRGGGGSNEQFF
TGCGCCAGCAGCCGAGGCGGGGGCGGGTCCAATGAGCAGTTCTTC
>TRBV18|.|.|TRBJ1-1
CASSPTGITEAFF
TGTGCCAGCTCACCTACAGGGATTACTGAAGCTTTCTTT
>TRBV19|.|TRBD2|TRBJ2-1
CASATSGRKYEQFF
TGTGCCAGTGCGACTAGCGGGAGAAAGTATGAGCAGTTCTTC
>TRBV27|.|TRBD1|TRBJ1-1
CASSLFSPGTANTEAFF
TGTGCCAGCAGTTTATTTTCTCCCGGGACAGCTAACACTGAAGCTTTCTTT
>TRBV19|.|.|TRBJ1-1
CASSIRQAVTEAFF
TGTGCCAGTAGTATAAGACAGGCGGTCACTGAAGCTTTCTTT
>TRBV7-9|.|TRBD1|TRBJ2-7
CASSLVPRGTGAYEQYF
TGTGCCAGCAGCTTAGTGCCTCGCGGGACAGGGGCCTACGAGCAGTACTTC
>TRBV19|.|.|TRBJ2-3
CATGVSSTDTQYF
TGTGCCACCGGGGTTAGTAGCACAGATACGCAGTATTTT
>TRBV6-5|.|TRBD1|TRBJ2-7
CASRSQGKLGEQYF
TGTGCCAGCAGATCACAGGGGAAGCTAGGCGAGCAGTACTTC
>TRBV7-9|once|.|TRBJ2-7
CASSFADKQYF
TGTGCCAGCAGCTTTGCGGACAAGCAGTACTTC
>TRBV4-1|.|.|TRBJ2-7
CASSQDGWRDEQYF
TGCGCCAGCAGCCAAGATGGCTGGAGGGACGAGCAGTACTTC
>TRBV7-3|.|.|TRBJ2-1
CASSLGGLALYNEQFF
TGTGCCAGCAGCTTAGGTGGTCTAGCTCTATACAATGAGCAGTTCTTC
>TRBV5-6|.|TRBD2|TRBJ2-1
CASSLMSSGTYNEQFF
TGTGCCAGCAGCTTGATGTCTAGCGGAACCTACAATGAGCAGTTCTTC
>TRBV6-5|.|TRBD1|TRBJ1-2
CASSYGGQGLNYGYTF
TGTGCCAGCAGTTACGGGGGACAGGGACTTAACTATGGCTACACCTTC
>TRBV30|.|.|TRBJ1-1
CACQPGGKTEAFF
TGTGCCTGTCAACCGGGGGGAAAGACTGAAGCTTTCTTT
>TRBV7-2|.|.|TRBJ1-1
CASSLGGGLFTEAFF
TGTGCCAGCAGCTTAGGGGGGGGGCTTTTCACTGAAGCTTTCTTT
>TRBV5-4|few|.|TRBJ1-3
CASSRGGHGVTGNTIYF
TGTGCCAGCAGCCGGGGGGGACACGGGGTAACCGGAAACACCATATATTTT
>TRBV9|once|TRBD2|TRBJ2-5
CASSVEASGGAQYF
TGTGCCAGCAGCGTAGAGGCTAGCGGGGGGGCTCAGTACTTC
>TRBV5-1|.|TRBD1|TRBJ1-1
CASSVGTGPNTEAFF
TGCGCCAGCAGCGTCGGGACAGGGCCGAACACTGAAGCTTTCTTT
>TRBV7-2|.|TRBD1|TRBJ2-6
CASSGRDSNVLTF
TGTGCCAGCAGCGGTCGGGACAGCAACGTCCTGACTTTC
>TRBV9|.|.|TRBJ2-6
CASSVGQAGSGANVLTF
TGTGCCAGCAGCGTAGGACAGGCGGGCTCTGGGGCCAACGTCCTGACTTTC
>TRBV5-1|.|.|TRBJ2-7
CASSYGGTYEQYF
TGCGCCAGCAGCTACGGGGGTACCTACGAGCAGTACTTC
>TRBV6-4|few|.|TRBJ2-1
CASNRRTTANNEQFF
TGTGCCAGCAATCGGAGGACTACCGCCAACAATGAGCAGTTCTTC
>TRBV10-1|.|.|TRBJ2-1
CASSESRGNEQFF
TGCGCCAGCAGTGAGTCGAGAGGCAATGAGCAGTTCTTC
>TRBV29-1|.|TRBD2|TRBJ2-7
CSAMTVTSGRGYEQYF
TGCAGCGCTATGACAGTTACTAGCGGGAGAGGGTACGAGCAGTACTTC
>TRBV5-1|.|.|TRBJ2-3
CASSSGGTDTQYF
TGCGCCAGCAGCTCTGGGGGGACAGATACGCAGTATTTT
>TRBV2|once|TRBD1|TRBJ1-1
CASSLTGVNTEAFF
TGTGCCAGCAGTCTGACAGGGGTGAACACTGAAGCTTTCTTT
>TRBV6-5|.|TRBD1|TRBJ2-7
CASSYGGTGGTYEQYF
TGTGCCAGCAGTTACGGGGGGACAGGGGGGACCTACGAGCAGTACTTC
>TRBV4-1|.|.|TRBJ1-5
CASSQEGVSNQPQHF
TGCGCCAGCAGCCAAGAGGGAGTTAGCAATCAGCCCCAGCATTTT
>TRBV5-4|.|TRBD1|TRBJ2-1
CASSNQGADEQFF
TGTGCCAGCAGCAATCAGGGGGCAGATGAGCAGTTCTTC
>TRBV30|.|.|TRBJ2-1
CAWRPQAGEQFF
TGTGCCTGGAGACCCCAAGCGGGTGAGCAGTTCTTC
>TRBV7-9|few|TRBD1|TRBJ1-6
CASSLGDSSYNSPLHF
TGTGCCAGCAGCTTGGGGGACAGCTCCTATAATTCACCCCTCCACTTT
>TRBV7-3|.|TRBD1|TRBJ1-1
CASSLTGGETEAFF
TGTGCCAGCAGCTTAACAGGGGGCGAAACTGAAGCTTTCTTT
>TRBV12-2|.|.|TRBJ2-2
CASRLRLAGSEGELFF
TGTGCAAGTCGCCTCCGACTAGCGGGAAGCGAGGGGGAGCTGTTTTTT
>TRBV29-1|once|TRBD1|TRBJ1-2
CSVPQTGDYGYTF
TGCAGCGTTCCTCAGACAGGGGACTATGGCTACACCTTC
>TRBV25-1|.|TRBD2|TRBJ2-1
CASAGTSGSNEQFF
TGTGCCAGCGCGGGGACTAGCGGGAGCAATGAGCAGTTCTTC
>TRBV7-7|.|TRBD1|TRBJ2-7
CASSPTSMDRAHEQYF
TGTGCTAGCAGCCCCACTTCTATGGACAGGGCCCACGAGCAGTACTTC
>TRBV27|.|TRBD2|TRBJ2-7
CASSLTSGDKSYEQYF
TGTGCCAGCAGTTTGACTAGCGGGGATAAATCCTACGAGCAGTACTTC
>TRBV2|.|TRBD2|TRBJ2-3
CASALAGGTDTQYF
TGTGCCAGCGCACTGGCGGGAGGGACAGATACGCAGTATTTT
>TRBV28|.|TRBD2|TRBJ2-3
CASSPTSGGALDTQYF
TGTGCCAGCAGTCCGACTAGCGGGGGGGCTTTGGATACGCAGTATTTT
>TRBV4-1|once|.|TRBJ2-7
CASSQIQGSSYEQYF
TGCGCCAGCAGCCAAATTCAGGGGAGCTCCTACGAGCAGTACTTC
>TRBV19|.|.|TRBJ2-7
CASSIGRGTYEQYF
TGTGCCAGTAGTATAGGTCGGGGGACCTACGAGCAGTACTTC
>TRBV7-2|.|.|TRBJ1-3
CASSPVVSGNTIYF
TGTGCCAGCAGCCCCGTTGTATCTGGAAACACCATATATTTT